This is a list of T cell receptor beta chains from one sample in a study of beta chain features in type 1 diabetes. The table came from immunoSEQ multiplex PCR; TCRdb's copy has only in-frame clones and leaves some out. The table has approximately 50,000 clones, 50% to 75% seen once; the top ten hold approximately 0.29%. Input material: stem cell memory CD4+ T cells from blood. All receptors derive from a woman in her 30s with type 1 diabetes. The CDR3 runs from the conserved cysteine through the conserved F or W. The D gene is left open where the match is weak. Clone size appears in some rows only: once, few, many, or a class for an expanded clone.

V gene	clone size	J gene	D gene	CDR3 protein	CDR3 DNA
TRBV19	few	TRBJ1-5	TRBD1	CASSTGGRQPQHF	TGTGCCAGTAGTACAGGGGGGCGACAGCCCCAGCATTTT
TRBV7-2	-	TRBJ2-1	TRBD2	CASSRREALLYYNEQFF	TGTGCCAGCAGCCGCCGGGAGGCCCTTCTATACTACAATGAGCAGTTCTTC
TRBV9	-	TRBJ2-1	TRBD2	CASSALAGAHNEQFF	TGTGCCAGCAGCGCGCTAGCGGGAGCCCACAATGAGCAGTTCTTC
TRBV5-1	few	TRBJ1-2	TRBD1	CASSTTGTDYGYTF	TGCGCCAGCAGCACGACCGGGACAGACTATGGCTACACCTTC
TRBV9	-	TRBJ2-1	-	CASSVSPSNSYNEQFF	TGTGCCAGCAGCGTAAGTCCCTCTAACTCCTACAATGAGCAGTTCTTC
TRBV18	-	TRBJ2-7	TRBD2	CASSPPGLRPYEQYF	TGTGCCAGCTCACCACCGGGACTAAGGCCCTACGAGCAGTACTTC
TRBV11-2	-	TRBJ2-1	TRBD2	CASSPTSGNGREQFF	TGTGCCAGCAGCCCGACTAGCGGCAACGGAAGGGAGCAGTTCTTC
TRBV28	-	TRBJ2-7	TRBD2	CASSTSAYEQYF	TGTGCCAGCAGTACTAGCGCCTACGAGCAGTACTTC
TRBV19	-	TRBJ2-3	TRBD2	CASRTSGSGDTQYF	TGTGCCAGTAGAACCAGCGGGAGTGGGGATACGCAGTATTTT
TRBV11-3	-	TRBJ2-1	-	CASSLDWGSTSSYNEQFF	TGTGCCAGCAGCTTAGATTGGGGCAGCACCAGCTCCTACAATGAGCAGTTCTTC
TRBV5-1	-	TRBJ1-1	-	CASSTEQGSEAFF	TGCGCCAGCAGCACCGAACAGGGATCTGAAGCTTTCTTT
TRBV11-2	-	TRBJ2-3	TRBD2	CASSLVPSSGSTDTQYF	TGTGCCAGCAGCTTAGTTCCCTCTAGCGGAAGCACAGATACGCAGTATTTT
TRBV14	-	TRBJ2-5	TRBD1	CASSQTGVETQYF	TGTGCCAGCAGCCAAACAGGGGTAGAGACCCAGTACTTC
TRBV7-9	few	TRBJ2-1	TRBD2	CASSLEGVGLAGLDEQFF	TGTGCCAGCAGCTTAGAGGGGGTCGGGCTAGCGGGATTGGATGAGCAGTTCTTC
TRBV11-2	-	TRBJ2-7	-	CASSLDWQNYEQYF	TGTGCCAGCAGCTTAGATTGGCAGAACTACGAGCAGTACTTC
TRBV7-9	-	TRBJ2-7	-	CASSLGRGHEQYF	TGTGCCAGCAGCTTAGGCAGGGGCCACGAGCAGTACTTC
TRBV6-6	-	TRBJ2-7	TRBD2	CASSRVAGAVYEQYF	TGTGCCAGCTCCCGGGTGGCGGGAGCAGTGTACGAGCAGTACTTC
TRBV4-1	-	TRBJ1-2	TRBD1	CASSQPTGQVYGYTF	TGCGCCAGCAGCCAACCTACGGGACAGGTCTATGGCTACACCTTC
TRBV29-1	-	TRBJ2-2	TRBD1	CSVDAGTAGELFF	TGCAGCGTCGATGCAGGGACAGCCGGGGAGCTGTTTTTT
TRBV30	-	TRBJ2-3	TRBD1	CAWSKTGARDTQYF	TGTGCCTGGAGTAAGACAGGGGCTAGAGATACGCAGTATTTT
TRBV28	-	TRBJ2-1	TRBD2	CASSTTSGSIYNEQFF	TGTGCCAGCAGTACCACTAGCGGAAGTATCTACAATGAGCAGTTCTTC
TRBV7-3	-	TRBJ2-1	-	CASSLVADNEQFF	TGTGCCAGCAGCTTAGTAGCGGACAATGAGCAGTTCTTC
TRBV7-9	-	TRBJ1-2	-	CASSLGVGLVGGYTF	TGTGCCAGCAGCTTAGGAGTAGGACTTGTGGGAGGCTACACCTTC
TRBV15	once	TRBJ2-4	-	CATSRDSTRLGSSIQYF	TGTGCCACCAGCAGAGATTCGACTAGGCTAGGTTCCTCCATTCAGTACTTC
TRBV29-1	few	TRBJ2-2	-	CSVDPGGTGELFF	TGCAGCGTTGACCCCGGGGGAACCGGGGAGCTGTTTTTT
TRBV18	few	TRBJ2-3	-	CASSPLTGTSTDTQYF	TGTGCCAGCTCACCACTGACAGGGACTAGCACAGATACGCAGTATTTT
TRBV19	-	TRBJ2-7	TRBD1	CASTPRTGGYEQYF	TGTGCCAGTACCCCCCGGACAGGGGGCTACGAGCAGTACTTC
TRBV18	few	TRBJ1-1	-	CASSPSRQPNTEAFF	TGTGCCAGCTCACCATCTCGACAGCCGAACACTGAAGCTTTCTTT
TRBV19	-	TRBJ1-5	-	CASNQWGGYSNQPQHF	TGTGCCAGCAACCAGTGGGGAGGCTATAGCAATCAGCCCCAGCATTTT
TRBV18	-	TRBJ2-3	-	CASSPGLPSGDTQYF	TGTGCCAGCTCACCGGGTCTACCCTCAGGAGATACGCAGTATTTT
TRBV4-1	-	TRBJ1-5	-	CASSQGRTDYNQPQHF	TGCGCCAGCAGCCAAGGTCGGACAGACTACAATCAGCCCCAGCATTTT
TRBV18	-	TRBJ1-5	TRBD1	CASGAGGFGNQPQHF	TGTGCCAGTGGTGCAGGGGGCTTTGGCAATCAGCCCCAGCATTTT
TRBV18	once	TRBJ2-5	TRBD2	CASSPLPGLAGEETQYF	TGTGCCAGCTCACCTTTACCGGGACTAGCGGGAGAAGAGACCCAGTACTTC
TRBV2	-	TRBJ2-1	TRBD2	CASGRLAGYNEQFF	TGTGCCAGCGGGCGACTAGCGGGGTACAATGAGCAGTTCTTC
TRBV30	-	TRBJ1-4	-	CAWSVNSGSEKLFF	TGTGCCTGGAGTGTAAACAGCGGGAGTGAAAAACTGTTTTTT
TRBV9	-	TRBJ2-1	TRBD2	CASSVGLAGFYNEQFF	TGTGCCAGCAGCGTAGGACTAGCGGGCTTTTACAATGAGCAGTTCTTC
TRBV2	few	TRBJ2-1	TRBD2	CASRPGLAVVEQFF	TGTGCCAGCAGGCCGGGACTAGCAGTTGTTGAGCAGTTCTTC
TRBV7-6	-	TRBJ2-5	TRBD2	CASSLVVAGGPYQETQYF	TGTGCCAGCAGCTTAGTGGTAGCGGGAGGCCCGTACCAAGAGACCCAGTACTTC
TRBV9	-	TRBJ2-7	TRBD1	CASSVGQGQYEQYF	TGTGCCAGCAGCGTTGGACAGGGTCAATACGAGCAGTACTTC
TRBV7-9	-	TRBJ2-1	TRBD2	CASSLDGEGAFF	TGTGCCAGCAGCCTCGACGGGGAGGGCGCGTTCTTC
TRBV7-8	-	TRBJ2-7	TRBD1	CASSLGTGTYEQYF	TGTGCCAGCAGCTTAGGGACAGGAACCTACGAGCAGTACTTC
TRBV4-1	once	TRBJ2-5	-	CASSQVGVGDQETQYF	TGCGCCAGCAGCCAAGTTGGTGTAGGGGACCAAGAGACCCAGTACTTC
TRBV7-9	-	TRBJ2-2	-	CASSLVETGELFF	TGTGCCAGCAGCTTAGTAGAGACCGGGGAGCTGTTTTTT
TRBV19	-	TRBJ2-3	TRBD1	CASSLTGPTDTQYF	TGTGCCAGTAGTTTGACAGGGCCAACAGATACGCAGTATTTT
TRBV2	few	TRBJ2-5	-	CASYAFGGETQYF	TGTGCCAGCTACGCCTTCGGAGGGGAGACCCAGTACTTC
TRBV19	few	TRBJ2-1	TRBD2	CASSQTSGYNEQFF	TGTGCCAGTAGTCAGACTAGCGGCTACAATGAGCAGTTCTTC
TRBV7-2	-	TRBJ1-1	-	CASSPGGLNTEAFF	TGTGCCAGCAGCCCCGGGGGACTGAACACTGAAGCTTTCTTT
TRBV10-3	few	TRBJ1-5	TRBD1	CAISQGENQPQHF	TGTGCCATCAGCCAGGGGGAGAATCAGCCCCAGCATTTT
TRBV4-1	-	TRBJ2-3	TRBD1	CASSFDRVTDTQYF	TGCGCCAGCAGCTTTGACAGGGTGACAGATACGCAGTATTTT
TRBV28	-	TRBJ2-7	-	CASALGGTLSYEQYF	TGTGCCAGCGCCCTGGGGGGGACACTATCCTACGAGCAGTACTTC
TRBV5-1	-	TRBJ2-7	TRBD1	CASSFGQVYEQYF	TGCGCCAGCAGTTTTGGACAGGTCTACGAGCAGTACTTC
TRBV13	-	TRBJ1-4	TRBD1	CASSSRQGGEKLFF	TGTGCCAGCAGCTCCCGACAGGGCGGTGAAAAACTGTTTTTT
TRBV4-1	-	TRBJ2-2	-	CASSSMRSGGELFF	TGCGCCAGCAGCTCAATGCGTAGCGGCGGGGAGCTGTTTTTT
TRBV9	-	TRBJ1-1	-	CASSPQGPNTEAFF	TGTGCCAGCAGCCCACAGGGCCCTAACACTGAAGCTTTCTTT
TRBV19	-	TRBJ2-7	TRBD2	CASSSTGPASGRALYF	TGTGCCAGTAGTTCCACAGGGCCGGCTAGCGGGAGGGCCCTGTACTTC
TRBV19	-	TRBJ2-2	-	CASSIGTPNTGELFF	TGTGCCAGTAGTATTGGGACACCGAACACCGGGGAGCTGTTTTTT
TRBV5-1	-	TRBJ1-4	TRBD1	CASSLTGTENEKLFF	TGCGCCAGCAGCTTGACCGGGACAGAGAATGAAAAACTGTTTTTT
TRBV5-8	-	TRBJ1-2	TRBD1	CASRRGTGGNYGYTF	TGTGCCAGCAGACGCGGGACAGGGGGAAACTATGGCTACACCTTC
TRBV5-5	-	TRBJ2-7	-	CASSLQGTYEQYF	TGTGCCAGCAGCTTGCAGGGAACCTACGAGCAGTACTTC
TRBV7-3	few	TRBJ2-3	TRBD1	CASSSHRGRTDTQYF	TGTGCCAGCAGCTCCCACAGGGGTCGCACAGATACGCAGTATTTT